Listed below are T cell receptor beta chains from one sample, sequenced in a study of OX40 agonist ivuxolimab in advanced cancers. Method: immunoSEQ multiplex PCR; TCRdb's copy keeps in-frame clones and lacks some. The sample shows 100,000 or so clones, about nine tenths of them seen only once. The sample was CD4+ or CD8+ T cells sorted from blood, taken in a trial of the OX40 agonist ivuxolimab. These TCRs come from an adult with an advanced solid tumor such as melanoma, head and neck, liver or kidney cancer. Each CDR3 is given with its conserved first and last residue. The D gene is left open where the match is weak. Part of the rows lack a size; the others show once, few, many or a class for expanded clones.

J,V,D,size,CDR3,DNA
TRBJ2-1,TRBV15,TRBD2,.,CATSRDRGLAYEQFF,TGTGCCACCAGCAGAGATCGCGGACTAGCCTATGAGCAGTTCTTC
TRBJ2-6,TRBV7-2,.,.,CASSRPRSVEGANVLTF,TGTGCCAGCAGCCGCCCGAGATCCGTTGAAGGGGCCAACGTCCTGACTTTC
TRBJ2-3,TRBV18,TRBD1,once,CASSLRDSPTDTQYF,TGTGCCAGCTCACTCCGGGACAGTCCCACAGATACGCAGTATTTT
TRBJ2-5,TRBV7-3,.,.,CASSLGGAQETQYF,TGTGCCAGCAGTTTAGGCGGCGCACAAGAGACCCAGTACTTC
TRBJ2-5,TRBV5-6,.,.,CASSLAAGQETQYF,TGTGCCAGCAGCTTGGCGGCAGGGCAAGAGACCCAGTACTTC
TRBJ2-2,TRBV5-1,.,.,CASSKAPGTPNEGAGELFF,TGCGCCAGCAGCAAGGCCCCCGGGACCCCAAATGAGGGTGCAGGGGAGCTGTTTTTT
TRBJ2-5,TRBV21-1,.,many,CASSKTEGRQRETQYF,TGTGCCAGCAGCAAAACGGAAGGTCGGCAGCGAGAGACCCAGTACTTC
TRBJ2-1,TRBV2,.,.,CASSEGGGIGEQFF,TGTGCCAGCAGTGAAGGGGGAGGAATAGGAGAGCAGTTCTTC
TRBJ2-7,TRBV6-1,TRBD1,.,CASRGQVIYEQYF,TGTGCCAGTCGAGGACAGGTGATCTACGAGCAGTACTTC
TRBJ1-2,TRBV18,.,.,CASSPPGAPLGTF,TGTGCCAGCTCCCCTCCCGGGGCTCCACTAGGCACCTTC
TRBJ1-5,TRBV7-2,.,.,CASSRQMNQPQHF,TGTGCCAGCAGCAGACAGATGAATCAGCCCCAGCATTTT
TRBJ2-1,TRBV29-1,.,.,CSAGLPDAFNEQFF,TGCAGCGCCGGACTACCTGATGCGTTCAATGAGCAGTTCTTC
TRBJ2-4,TRBV2,.,.,CASRISGNIQYF,TGTGCCAGCAGGATTAGCGGAAACATTCAGTACTTC
TRBJ2-7,TRBV11-2,TRBD2,.,CASSSEVAGIYEQYF,TGTGCCAGCAGCTCAGAAGTAGCGGGAATCTACGAGCAGTACTTC
TRBJ1-5,TRBV28,TRBD1,.,CASSSGQGRNQPQHF,TGTGCCAGCAGCTCCGGACAGGGGAGGAATCAGCCCCAGCATTTT
TRBJ2-1,TRBV28,.,.,CASIPRGGVGEQFF,TGTGCCAGCATCCCGAGGGGAGGCGTAGGGGAGCAGTTCTTC
TRBJ2-2,TRBV2,.,.,CASRGPGTSNTGELFF,TGTGCCAGCAGGGGACCTGGGACAAGCAACACCGGGGAGCTGTTTTTT
TRBJ2-7,TRBV30,.,.,CAWREGSGNGEQYF,TGTGCCTGGAGAGAAGGTTCAGGGAATGGAGAGCAGTACTTC
TRBJ2-5,TRBV7-6,TRBD1,few,CASSPTGTVQETQYF,TGTGCCAGCAGCCCGACAGGGACGGTGCAAGAGACCCAGTACTTC
TRBJ2-3,TRBV10-3,.,.,CAISEGRSSTDTQYF,TGTGCCATCAGTGAGGGGCGGTCTAGCACAGATACGCAGTATTTT
TRBJ1-4,TRBV29-1,TRBD1,.,CSAQGGIEKLFF,TGCAGCGCTCAGGGGGGGATTGAAAAACTGTTTTTT
TRBJ2-7,TRBV11-3,TRBD1,few,CASAPHRGSYEQYF,TGTGCCAGCGCACCACACAGGGGGTCCTACGAGCAGTACTTC
TRBJ2-6,TRBV7-8,.,.,CASSPRRGFSGANVLTF,TGTGCCAGCAGCCCGCGACGGGGCTTCTCTGGGGCCAACGTCCTGACTTTC